This T cell receptor beta chain was observed in a study of blood T cells in healthy people across ages. Regarding the study as a whole: Whereas aged donors had fewer naive CD4+ cells, long-lived donors had more of them and higher diversity. While age rose, TCR beta diversity per million T cells dropped in a roughly linear way.

In this sample, this clonotype turned up a few times. What it binds is not known. CDR1 and CDR2 from the germline V gene are DFQATT and SNEGSKA (reference sequence). The CDR3 consists of 13 residues. Trimming removed 2 bases from V and 2 bases from J, with 9 bases in between. Primers used in a second PCR of roughly 7 to 12 cycles were a sample-barcoded 5' primer and a J-beta primer mix. MiXCR, run by TCRdb on the 5' RACE reads, gives a single entry per CDR3 protein. The sample consists of roughly 680,000 distinct CDR3 sequences, about 52% of them appearing once. The study isolated at least 6.5 million PBMCs from each sample.

The chain joins TRBV20-1 to TRBJ2-5; D may be TRBD2 (5 bases). Sequenced sample: blood. The origin of this receptor is an older woman in good health. This chain's CDR3 is CSARRLLQETQYF. The CDR3 coding sequence is TGCAGTGCTAGAAGACTACTTCAAGAGACCCAGTACTTC.